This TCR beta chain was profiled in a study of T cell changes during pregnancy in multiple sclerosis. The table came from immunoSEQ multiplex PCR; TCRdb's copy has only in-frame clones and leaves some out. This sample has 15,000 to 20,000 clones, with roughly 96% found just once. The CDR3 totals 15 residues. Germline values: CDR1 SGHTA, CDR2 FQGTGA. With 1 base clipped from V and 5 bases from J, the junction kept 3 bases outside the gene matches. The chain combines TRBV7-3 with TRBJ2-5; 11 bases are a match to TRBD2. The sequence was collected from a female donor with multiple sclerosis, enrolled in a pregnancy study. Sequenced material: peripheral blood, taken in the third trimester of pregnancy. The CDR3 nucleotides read TGTGCCAGCAGCTTAAGTAGCGGGGGGGTTGAGACCCAGTACTTC. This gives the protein CASSLSSGGVETQYF.